These 21 T cell receptor beta chains were all obtained from the same sample, sequenced in a study of shared T cell receptors in the human thymus. The repertoire was sequenced with immunoSEQ multiplex PCR; TCRdb's copy has only in-frame clones and lacks some. In the table there are more than 550,000 clones, 70% to 90% of which are singletons. In addition, the sample was reused for a study of human thymus T cells.

Sequencing used thymocytes. Source of these receptors: a girl less than two years old with a congenital heart defect.

On this clone: The conserved closing phenylalanine or tryptophan is absent in this CDR3, likely reflecting a read error. It is unclear where the CDR3 begins or ends on the DNA, so no DNA is shown, and the CDR3 is as TCRdb lists it. The chain couples TRBV19 to TRBJ1-1; the table calls TRBD1, which could not be checked here. The length of the CDR3 is 12 amino acids, counting both ends. In germline, CDR1 is LNHDA, CDR2 SQIVND (reference sequence). The CDR3: CASTPGQGAPRY.

The CDR3 here is CASSSVIQGSSYEQYF. The CDR3 region has the DNA TGTGCCAGCAGCTCCGTGATACAGGGAAGCTCCTACGAGCAGTACTTC. This rearrangement joins TRBV7-6 to TRBJ2-7; TRBD1 is a possible D gene (6 bases). The CDR3 length is 16 residues. The germline V gene encodes CDR1 SGHVS and CDR2 FNYEAQ. Deletions cut 4 bases from V and 0 bases from J, with 16 bases between.

The chain joins TRBV7-7 to TRBJ2-1; D perhaps matches TRBD1 (7 bases). V lost 1 base to trimming and J lost 5 bases, with 12 bases between them. Germline assignment: CDR1 SSHAT and CDR2 FNYEAQ (reference sequence). The CDR3 totals 15 residues. The CDR3 DNA is TGTGCCAGCAGCTTAGGCGGGACAGCGAACAATGAGCAGTTCTTC. Its translation is CASSLGGTANNEQFF.

This clone was counted only a few times. The chain uses TRBV11-2 and TRBJ2-1; TRBD2 is a possible D gene (6 bases). Germline CDR1 and CDR2: SGHAT and FQNNGV. This CDR3 comprises 9 residues. Here the CDR3 reads CGSGNEQFF. The CDR3, as DNA: TGTGGTAGCGGAAATGAGCAGTTCTTC.

The chain recombines TRBV19 with TRBJ2-3; 7 bases align to TRBD1. Per germline, CDR1 LNHDA and CDR2 SQIVND (reference sequence). V lost 6 bases, J lost 0 bases, and 3 bases stayed unmatched. The CDR3 is 14 residues long. The CDR3: CASSWDRSTDTQYF. The CDR3 DNA follows: TGTGCCAGTAGCTGGGACAGAAGCACAGATACGCAGTATTTT.

The J gene is TRBJ1-5, the V gene TRBV19; 9 bases map to TRBD1. J gave up 4 bases and V 3 bases, and 13 bases lay outside the gene matches. Germline V CDR1 and CDR2: LNHDA, SQIVND (reference sequence). This CDR3 is built from 18 residues. The CDR3 here is CASSIRDRVAAGNQPQHF. The CDR3, as DNA: TGTGCCAGTAGTATCCGGGACAGGGTCGCTGCGGGAAATCAGCCCCAGCATTTT.

The chain joins TRBV2 to TRBJ1-3; D might be TRBD1 (6 bases). The CDR3 has 15 amino acids. The V gene lost 9 bases and the J gene lost 0 bases, with 15 bases spanning the gap. Germline assignment: CDR1 SNHLY and CDR2 FYNNEI. The CDR3 sequence is CAREETGPSGNTIYF. The DNA of the CDR3 is TGTGCCAGGGAAGAGACAGGACCCTCTGGAAACACCATATATTTT. Complete variable domain (other parts from reference TRBV2 and TRBJ1-3): EPEVTQTPSHQVTQMGQEVILRCVPISNHLYFYWYRQILGQKVEFLVSFYNNEISEKSEIFDDQFSVERPDGSNFTLKIRSTKLEDSAMYFCAREETGPSGNTIYFGEGSWLTVV.

The gene calls are TRBV7-2 and TRBJ1-1, with D uncertain. This CDR3 comprises 13 residues. Germline CDR1 reads SGHTA; CDR2 reads FQGNSA. Deletions cut 5 bases from V and 5 bases from J, with 12 bases between. The CDR3 region is CASSPLRGTEAFF. Written as DNA, the CDR3 is TGTGCCAGCAGCCCCCTTCGAGGGACTGAAGCTTTCTTT.

The rearrangement links TRBV5-1 to TRBJ1-4; TRBD1 matches 7 bases. V lost 3 bases and J lost 0; bases outside the gene matches: 14. The CDR3 is 19 amino acids. Germline V gene sequence: CDR1 SGHRS, CDR2 YFSETQ. The CDR3 loop reads CASSWGQFEGSATNEKLFF. The CDR3 bases are TGCGCCAGCAGCTGGGGACAGTTCGAAGGGTCTGCAACTAATGAAAAACTGTTTTTT.

The chain joins TRBV4-1 to TRBJ1-3; D unresolved. The CDR3 extends over 14 amino acids. The ends were cut back, 1 base at V and 8 bases at J, with 12 bases in the middle. Per germline, CDR1 MGHRA and CDR2 YSYEKL. The CDR3 DNA reads TGCGCCAGCAGCCAAGGACCAGCGGCATACACCATATATTTT. Its translation is CASSQGPAAYTIYF.

In its sample, this clone was seen a few times. The V and J genes are TRBV5-1 and TRBJ1-2; TRBD1 aligns across 10 bases. Germline assignment: CDR1 SGHRS and CDR2 YFSETQ. The CDR3 sequence is 13 residues long. The ends lost 4 bases at V and 5 bases at J; junction bases unmatched: 2. The CDR3 protein is CASSPGQGYGYTF. The CDR3 nucleotides read TGCGCCAGCAGCCCGGGACAGGGGTATGGCTACACCTTC.

This clone was counted only a few times. The genes are TRBV4-1 and TRBJ1-1, with TRBD1 matching 8 bases. This CDR3 has 17 amino acids. V shed 0 bases, J shed 3 bases, and the junction held 9 bases outside the gene matches. From germline, CDR1 is MGHRA and CDR2 YSYEKL. CDR3 sequence reads: CASSQEDGDRSDTEAFF. In nucleotides, the CDR3 is TGCGCCAGCAGCCAAGAGGATGGGGACAGGTCGGACACTGAAGCTTTCTTT.

The count of this clone is one. The chain has TRBV28 and TRBJ1-1; D may be TRBD1 (5 bases). Trimming cost V 8 bases and J 6 bases, with 28 bases left between them. The CDR3 has 17 amino acids. The V gene's germline CDR1 is MDHEN and CDR2 SYDVKM. The CDR3 nucleotides are TGTGCCAGCCTTACCGGAGGGGCAGCTCCCCTTAGGGCTGAAGCTTTCTTT. Translation gives CASLTGGAAPLRAEAFF.

This clone was observed a single time. The chain links TRBV6-1 to TRBJ2-7, with 8 bases matching TRBD1. CDR1 and CDR2 from the germline V gene are MNHNS and SASEGT. The CDR3 is 15 amino acids. The V segment lost 1 base and the J segment 6 bases; nucleotides outside the gene matches: 8. CDR3 coding DNA: TGTGCCAGCAGTGAAGGTCGCAGGGGGCAACCCGAGCAGTACTTC. This codes for CASSEGRRGQPEQYF.

The chain combines TRBV6-1 with TRBJ2-1, with TRBD1 matching 10 bases. The CDR3 sequence is 16 residues long. J lost 5 bases, V lost 3 bases, and 7 bases had no gene match. Germline V gene sequence: CDR1 MNHNS, CDR2 SASEGT. CDR3 nucleotides: TGTGCCAGCAGTGATAGTCGAGACAGGGGGCACAATGAGCAGTTCTTC. Translating gives CASSDSRDRGHNEQFF.

The J gene is TRBJ1-2, the V gene TRBV6-1, with D unclear. Trimming left V 1 base short and J 10 bases short, with 28 bases between. CDR3 length: 18 residues. The germline V gene has CDR1 MNHNS and CDR2 SASEGT. The CDR3 spells CASSEEVWVRGLAGVYTF. DNA for the CDR3: TGTGCCAGCAGTGAAGAGGTATGGGTACGGGGTCTTGCTGGGGTCTACACCTTC.

This chain uses TRBV5-1 with TRBJ2-7; D ambiguous. The DNA end lines up better with TRBJ2-1; the J call may be wrong. The germline CDR1 and CDR2 sequences are SGHRS and YFSETQ. This CDR3 has 15 amino acids. The CDR3 loop reads CASSLADSSYNEQFF. CDR3 in DNA: TGCGCCAGCAGCTTGGCAGATAGCTCCTACAATGAGCAGTTCTTC.

The chain combines TRBV27 with TRBJ2-3; D is uncertain. There are 14 residues in the CDR3. The V gene lost 0 bases and the J gene lost 6 bases, with 10 bases spanning the gap. In germline, CDR1 is MNHEY, CDR2 SMNVEV (reference sequence). The CDR3, as DNA: TGTGCCAGCAGTTTATCTGGGCGTCTGGATACGCAGTATTTT. Protein sequence: CASSLSGRLDTQYF.

The rearrangement links TRBV27 to TRBJ1-1; D is uncertain. The V gene's germline CDR1 is MNHEY and CDR2 SMNVEV (reference sequence). V was cut by 2 bases and J by 5 bases, with 9 bases left in between. The CDR3 sequence is 13 residues long. The CDR3 sequence is CASSLIGQTEAFF. The CDR3 nucleotides are TGTGCCAGCAGTTTAATTGGGCAAACTGAAGCTTTCTTT.

This chain connects TRBV13 to TRBJ1-5; weak D call: TRBD1 (6 bases). The CDR3 length is 14 residues. Germline V gives CDR1 PRHDT, CDR2 FYEKMQ (reference sequence). Deletions cut 5 bases from V and 7 bases from J, with 15 bases between. DNA of the CDR3: TGTGCCAGCAGCCATCACAGGGCGGGCCAGCCCCAGCATTTT. Its translation: CASSHHRAGQPQHF.

This chain links TRBV28 with TRBJ2-5, with D perhaps TRBD1 (5 bases). This CDR3 contains 16 residues. Germline V lookup: CDR1 MDHEN, CDR2 SYDVKM. Trimming cost V 4 bases and J 2 bases, with 17 bases left between them. CDR3 nucleotides: TGTGCCAGCAGTTCCCCTTCACGAAAGGGGCAAGAGACCCAGTACTTC. This encodes CASSSPSRKGQETQYF.